This T cell receptor beta chain was recovered during a study of OX40 agonist ivuxolimab in advanced cancers. Study-wide context: Patients were treated with ivuxolimab, an agonistic anti-OX40 (CD134) antibody. Partial responses, seen in three patients, involved one hepatocellular carcinoma and two cutaneous melanomas. Study-level points and caveats: Low normalized T-cell clonal expansion also characterized some of the nonresponders.

Libraries were prepared by immunoSEQ multiplex PCR; TCRdb keeps only in-frame clonotypes and omits some of them. Among around 60,000 clones listed, roughly 89% were seen once. Trimming at V came to 0 bases and at J to 0 bases, leaving 8 bases not matched to a gene. The CDR3 runs 18 residues. Germline V gene lookup returns CDR1 SGHTS and CDR2 YDEGEE. A word on this clone: What it binds is unknown.

This TCR derives from an adult with an advanced solid tumor such as melanoma, head and neck, liver or kidney cancer. V gene TRBV5-8 combines with J gene TRBJ2-5, with TRBD2 matching 10 bases. Here the sequenced sample was CD4+ or CD8+ T cells sorted from blood, taken in a trial of the OX40 agonist ivuxolimab. In DNA form, the CDR3 reads TGTGCCAGCAGCTTGGGTGAGCTAGCGGGGGCGTACCAAGAGACCCAGTACTTC. This encodes CASSLGELAGAYQETQYF. The full variable domain, rest sourced from reference TRBV5-8 and TRBJ2-5, is EAGVTQSPTHLIKTRGQQATLRCSPISGHTSVYWYQQALGLGLQFLLWYDEGEERNRGNFPPRFSGRQFPNYSSELNVNALELEDSALYLCASSLGELAGAYQETQYFGPGTRLLVL.